This passage covers 21 T cell receptor beta chains from one sample sequenced in a study of regulatory T cells in long-lasting Graves disease. Building the TCR beta libraries relied on iRepertoire HTBI primers, and CDR3 regions underwent Arm-PCR. Using its own MiXCR run on the multiplex PCR reads, TCRdb lists one record per CDR3 protein. The sample includes roughly 500,000 distinct CDR3 sequences, approximately 13% of them seen just once. Time point noted: newly diagnosed GD, antithyroid drugs for less than 3 months. The TCR library was made from RNA extracted from PBMCs. This sample was shared with a second study, whose subject was T cells in Graves' hyperthyroidism and ophthalmopathy.

This specimen was peripheral blood mononuclear cells (PBMCs), taken at new diagnosis, from a patient treated with antithyroid drugs. The receptors here all came from a young man with Graves disease.

This clonotype was seen at least ten times. The gene calls are TRBV20-1 and TRBJ1-5; D unresolved. Trimming removed 5 bases from V and 3 bases from J, with 8 bases in between. CDR3 length: 12 residues. Per the germline V gene, CDR1 is DFQATT and CDR2 is SNEGSKA (reference sequence). CDR3 in amino acids: CSAFTPNQPQHF. CDR3 sequence (DNA): TGCAGTGCTTTCACCCCCAATCAGCCCCAGCATTTT.

Concerning this clonotype: Since a much larger clone is just one base distant, this may be a read error. The gene calls are TRBV5-1 and TRBJ2-3, with D possibly matching TRBD2 (6 bases). With 4 bases removed from V and 11 bases from J, the gap between germline ends came to 23 bases. The CDR3 is 15 residues long. Germline CDR1 reads SGHRS; CDR2 reads YFSETQ. The CDR3 spells CASSRTEGLPERQYF. CDR3 bases: TGCGCCAGCAGCCGGACGGAGGGACTCCCTGAGAGGCAGTATTTT.

There are many counts of this clonotype. The J gene is TRBJ2-2, the V gene TRBV29-1, with 7 positions matching TRBD1. Losses at the gene ends were 6 bases for V and 5 bases for J; bases not matched to a gene: 9. This CDR3 spans 14 amino acids. CDR1 and CDR2 (germline): SQVTM, ANQGSEA. This CDR3 is CSVLRGQGTGELFF. In DNA form, the CDR3 reads TGCAGCGTCCTAAGGGGGCAGGGTACCGGGGAGCTGTTTTTT.

This clonotype was picked up a small number of times. The genes are TRBV5-6 and TRBJ1-1; the match to TRBD1 covers 7 bases. Trimming removed 1 base from V and 8 bases from J; junction bases left unmatched: 14. Germline V lookup: CDR1 SGHDT, CDR2 YYEEEE. The CDR3 has 16 amino acids. As DNA, the CDR3 is TGTGCCAGCAGCTTGTTGGGACAGACAAATAAGGCGGAAGCTTTCTTT. It translates to CASSLLGQTNKAEAFF.

This clonotype was picked up a small number of times. A much larger clone is a single base away; this may be a read error. Lacking the conserved final phenylalanine or tryptophan, this CDR3 likely reflects a read error. The chain uses TRBV19 and TRBJ2-7; TRBD2 matches 9 bases. The CDR3 totals 16 residues. Germline V gene data show CDR1 as LNHDA and CDR2 as SQIVND (reference sequence). V gave up 4 bases and J gave up 4 bases; unmatched junction bases: 11. The CDR3 is CASSKGQRLAGYEQYS. The CDR3 DNA is TGTGCCAGTAGTAAAGGTCAGCGGCTAGCGGGATACGAGCAGTACTCC.

The chain carries TRBV2 and TRBJ2-7; 12 nucleotides agree with TRBD2. With V trimmed by 8 bases and J by 3 bases, 8 bases remained unmatched. Looked up from germline, CDR1 is SNHLY and CDR2 is FYNNEI. CDR3 length: 15 residues. CDR3 coding DNA: TGTGCCAGCCCTGACCTAGCGGGAGGGCTCTACGAGCAGTACTTC. Residues: CASPDLAGGLYEQYF.

V usage is TRBV5-4 and J usage is TRBJ2-3; unclear D gene. CDR3 length equals 14 residues. Germline assignment: CDR1 SGHNT and CDR2 YYREEE (reference sequence). Deletions cut 2 bases from V and 1 base from J, with 8 bases between. CDR3 DNA: TGTGCCAGCAGCTTTCCGAGCGGCACAGATACGCAGTATTTT. Protein product: CASSFPSGTDTQYF.

The V gene is TRBV4-1, the J gene TRBJ2-1, with TRBD1 as a possible D gene (5 bases). V was pared by 3 bases and J by 9 bases, with 12 bases between. The CDR3 has 13 residues. Germline CDR1 is MGHRA and CDR2 is YSYEKL. In nucleotides, the CDR3 is TGCGCCAGCAGCCAGTTCAGGGAAGGTGAGCAGTTCTTC. It translates to CASSQFREGEQFF.

This clonotype was seen a few times. The chain carries TRBV20-1 and TRBJ2-3; no reliable D call. CDR3 length: 13 amino acids. The germline CDR1 and CDR2 sequences are DFQATT and SNEGSKA (reference sequence). Trimming shortened V by 1 base and J by 6 bases, and 11 bases separated the two germline ends. The CDR3 sequence: CSARGSGLDTQYF. The CDR3 nucleotides are TGCAGTGCTAGAGGGTCAGGATTGGATACGCAGTATTTT.

The CDR3 DNA reads as TGTGCCAGCAGCCACGAGGGTTTAGAGCCCCAGCATTTT. Protein sequence: CASSHEGLEPQHF. The rearrangement links TRBV3-1 to TRBJ1-5; D is unresolved. Germline CDR1 is LGHDT and CDR2 is YNNKEL (reference sequence). Trimming took 3 bases from V and 8 from J, leaving 11 bases between them. The CDR3 spans 13 residues.

The V and J genes are TRBV29-1 and TRBJ2-5; 10 nucleotides match TRBD2. The CDR3 consists of 19 residues. Trimming took 1 base from V and 1 from J; bases not matched to a gene: 15. Germline lookup yields CDR1 SQVTM and CDR2 ANQGSEA. CDR3 sequence: CSVEGNLPHSGGTQETQYF. The CDR3 DNA reads TGCAGCGTTGAAGGTAACCTACCTCATAGCGGGGGGACCCAAGAGACCCAGTACTTC. The whole variable domain, remainder taken from reference TRBV29-1 and TRBJ2-5, is SAVISQKPSRDICQRGTSLTIQCQVDSQVTMMFWYRQQPGQSLTLIATANQGSEATYESGFVIDKFPISRPNLTFSTLTVSNMSPEDSSIYLCSVEGNLPHSGGTQETQYFGPGTRLLVL.

Remarks on this clonotype: This could be a read error, since a much larger clone is one nucleotide away. The chain couples TRBV20-1 to TRBJ2-7; the D is unclear. The CDR3 covers 11 residues. The germline gives CDR1 DFQATT, CDR2 SNEGSKA (reference sequence). V was trimmed by 0 bases and J by 12 bases, leaving 12 bases between them. CDR3 protein: CSAREDGPRYF. CDR3 DNA: TGCAGTGCTAGAGAGGACGGCCCACGGTACTTC.

Note on this clonotype: A much larger clone is a single base away; this may be a read error. Here the CDR3 reads CASSYGTSGTIYNERFF. The CDR3 region has the DNA TGTGCCAGCAGTTACGGGACTAGCGGGACCATATACAATGAGCGGTTCTTC. The chain carries TRBV6-2 or TRBV6-3 and TRBJ2-1; TRBD2 matches at 13 bases. CDR3 length: 17 residues. Germline V gene sequence: CDR1 MNHEY, CDR2 SVGEGT.

This clonotype has a count of ten or more. This chain connects TRBV7-2 to TRBJ2-2; D gene ambiguous. The germline V and J ends were trimmed by 2 bases and 5 bases, with 15 bases remaining between them. CDR1 and CDR2 from the germline V gene are SGHTA and FQGNSA. The CDR3 spans 16 residues. The CDR3 spells CASSLSVAPATGELFF. The CDR3 DNA reads as TGTGCCAGCAGCTTAAGCGTGGCGCCGGCGACCGGGGAGCTGTTTTTT.

This clonotype was observed many times. The genes are TRBV5-1 and TRBJ2-1; D call uncertain. The CDR3 sequence is 11 residues long. V was shortened by 6 bases and J by 7 bases, with 8 bases between the two germline ends. Germline assignment: CDR1 SGHRS and CDR2 YFSETQ. The chain's CDR3 is CASTYGNEQFF. In DNA form, the CDR3 reads TGCGCCAGCACTTATGGTAATGAGCAGTTCTTC.

This clonotype was counted at least ten times. CDR3 bases: TGTGCCACCAGTGAACCCGAGGGACAGGGGGACACCGGGGAGCTGTTTTTT. Translating gives CATSEPEGQGDTGELFF. The chain employs TRBV24-1 and TRBJ2-2; 11 bases align to TRBD1. The CDR3 loop spans 17 amino acids. V lost 4 bases and J lost 3; bases outside the gene matches: 6. Germline values: CDR1 KGHDR, CDR2 SFDVKD.

As concerns this clonotype: It is likely a read error: a sequence one base away is far more abundant. This sequence joins TRBV7-8 and TRBJ2-1; 7 nucleotides match TRBD1. This CDR3 spans 16 amino acids. From germline, CDR1 is SGHVS and CDR2 FQNEAQ. The CDR3 region has the DNA TGTACCAGCAGCGACCTTAGGGGGCTTACAAACAATGAGCAGTTCTTC. This encodes CTSSDLRGLTNNEQFF.

This clonotype occurred many times. CDR3 protein: CASSAMGYEQYF. The CDR3 nucleotides are TGTGCCAGCAGTGCAATGGGCTACGAGCAGTACTTC. The chain couples TRBV2 to TRBJ2-7; no firm D call. The germline gives CDR1 SNHLY, CDR2 FYNNEI. The V and J ends lost 4 bases and 3 bases respectively, with 7 bases between them. The CDR3 has 12 amino acids.

There are a few counts of this clonotype. V and J are TRBV4-2 and TRBJ2-4, with 8 positions matching TRBD1. Trimming cost V 1 base and J 0 bases; bases outside gene matches: 5. This CDR3 comprises 17 residues. Germline assignment: CDR1 LGHNA and CDR2 YNFKEQ. DNA for the CDR3: TGTGCCAGCAGCCAAGCCACAGGGGGACTAGCCAAAAACATTCAGTACTTC. Its protein is CASSQATGGLAKNIQYF.

The rearrangement uses TRBV11-1 and TRBJ2-3; 9 nucleotides match TRBD1. The CDR3 runs 18 residues. The V gene end was trimmed by 3 bases and the J gene end by 2 bases; junction bases not matched to a gene: 12. Germline CDR1 reads SGHAT; CDR2 reads FQDESV (reference sequence). The CDR3 DNA reads TGTGCCAGCAGCTTCAGGAGGGGAACAGGGGGCGACACAGATACGCAGTATTTT. The encoded protein is CASSFRRGTGGDTDTQYF.

This clonotype was counted many times. The V gene is TRBV7-8, the J gene TRBJ1-2; 8 bases align to TRBD1. V trimming: 5 bases; J trimming: 4 bases; junction bases outside the gene matches: 9. Germline CDR1 reads SGHVS; CDR2 reads FQNEAQ. CDR3 length: 15 residues. The CDR3 here is CASSPRDRWIYGYTF. The CDR3 DNA sequence: TGTGCCAGCAGCCCCCGGGACAGGTGGATCTATGGCTACACCTTC.